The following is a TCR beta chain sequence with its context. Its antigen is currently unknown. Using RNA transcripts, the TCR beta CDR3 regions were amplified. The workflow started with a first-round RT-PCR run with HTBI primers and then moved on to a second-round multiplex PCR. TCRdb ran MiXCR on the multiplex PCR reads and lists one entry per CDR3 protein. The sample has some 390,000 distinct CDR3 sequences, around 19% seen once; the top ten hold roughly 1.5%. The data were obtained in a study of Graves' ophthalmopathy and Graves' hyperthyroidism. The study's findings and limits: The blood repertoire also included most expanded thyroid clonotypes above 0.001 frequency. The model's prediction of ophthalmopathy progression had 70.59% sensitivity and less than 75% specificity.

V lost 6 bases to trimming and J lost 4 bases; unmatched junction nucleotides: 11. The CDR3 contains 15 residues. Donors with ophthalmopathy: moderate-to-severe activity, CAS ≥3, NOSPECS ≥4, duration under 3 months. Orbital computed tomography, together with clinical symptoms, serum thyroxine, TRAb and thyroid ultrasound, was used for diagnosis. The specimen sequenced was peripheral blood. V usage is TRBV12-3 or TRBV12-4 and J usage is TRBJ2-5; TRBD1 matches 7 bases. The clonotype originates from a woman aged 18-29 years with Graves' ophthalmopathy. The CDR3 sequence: CASSNTGVEGETQYF. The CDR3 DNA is TGTGCCAGCAGCAATACAGGGGTTGAGGGAGAGACCCAGTACTTC.